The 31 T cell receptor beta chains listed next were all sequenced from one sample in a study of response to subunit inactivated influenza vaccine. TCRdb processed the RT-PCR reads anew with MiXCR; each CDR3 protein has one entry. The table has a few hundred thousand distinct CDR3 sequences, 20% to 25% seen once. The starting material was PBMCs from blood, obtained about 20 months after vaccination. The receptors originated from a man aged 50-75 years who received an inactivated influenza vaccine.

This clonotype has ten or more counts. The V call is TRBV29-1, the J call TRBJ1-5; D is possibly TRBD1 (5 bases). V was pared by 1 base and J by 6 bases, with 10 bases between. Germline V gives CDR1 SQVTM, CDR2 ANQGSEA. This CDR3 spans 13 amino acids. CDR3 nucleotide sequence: TGCAGCGTTGAAGTACTAAGGGGTCAGCCCCAGCATTTT. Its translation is CSVEVLRGQPQHF.

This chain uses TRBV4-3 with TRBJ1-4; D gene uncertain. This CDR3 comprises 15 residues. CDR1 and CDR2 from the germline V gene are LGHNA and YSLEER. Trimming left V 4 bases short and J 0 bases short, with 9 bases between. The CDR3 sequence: CASSLWWSTNEKLFF. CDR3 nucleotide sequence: TGCGCCAGCAGCCTGTGGTGGTCAACTAATGAAAAACTGTTTTTT.

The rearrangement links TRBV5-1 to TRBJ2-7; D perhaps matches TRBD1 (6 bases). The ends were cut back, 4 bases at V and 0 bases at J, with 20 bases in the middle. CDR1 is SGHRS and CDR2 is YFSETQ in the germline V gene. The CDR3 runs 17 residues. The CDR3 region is CASSTISTGSLSYEQYF. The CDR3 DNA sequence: TGCGCCAGCAGCACAATATCGACAGGTTCCCTCTCCTACGAGCAGTACTTC.

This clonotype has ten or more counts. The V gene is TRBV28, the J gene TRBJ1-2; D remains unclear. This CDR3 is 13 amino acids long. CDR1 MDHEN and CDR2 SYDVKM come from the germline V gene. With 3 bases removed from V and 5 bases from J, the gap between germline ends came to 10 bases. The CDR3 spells CASSFEQKYGYTF. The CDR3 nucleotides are TGTGCCAGCAGTTTCGAACAGAAATATGGCTACACCTTC.

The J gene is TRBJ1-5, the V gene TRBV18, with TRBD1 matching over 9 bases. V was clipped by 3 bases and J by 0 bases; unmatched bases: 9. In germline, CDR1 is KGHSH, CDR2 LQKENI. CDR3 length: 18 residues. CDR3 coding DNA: TGTGCCAGCTCACCGACAGGGGGACCTCTTTATAGCAATCAGCCCCAGCATTTT. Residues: CASSPTGGPLYSNQPQHF.

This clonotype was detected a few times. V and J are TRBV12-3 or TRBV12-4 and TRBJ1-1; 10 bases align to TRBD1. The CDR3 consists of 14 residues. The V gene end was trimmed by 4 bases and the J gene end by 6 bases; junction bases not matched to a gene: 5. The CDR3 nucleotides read TGTGCCAGCAGTTCGACAGGGGGCGGATCTGAAGCTTTCTTT. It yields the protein CASSSTGGGSEAFF.

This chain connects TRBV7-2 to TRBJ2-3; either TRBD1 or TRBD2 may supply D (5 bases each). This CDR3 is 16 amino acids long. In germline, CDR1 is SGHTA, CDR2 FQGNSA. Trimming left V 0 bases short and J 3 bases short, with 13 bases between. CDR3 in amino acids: CASSLALTGLTDTQYF. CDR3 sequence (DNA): TGTGCCAGCAGCTTAGCGTTAACGGGGCTGACAGATACGCAGTATTTT.

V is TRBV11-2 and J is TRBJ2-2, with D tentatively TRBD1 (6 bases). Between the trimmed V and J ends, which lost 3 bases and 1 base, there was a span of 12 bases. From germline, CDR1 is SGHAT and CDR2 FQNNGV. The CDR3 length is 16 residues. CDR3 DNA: TGTGCCAGCAGCTTGGGACAAACGCTGAACACCGGGGAGCTGTTTTTT. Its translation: CASSLGQTLNTGELFF.

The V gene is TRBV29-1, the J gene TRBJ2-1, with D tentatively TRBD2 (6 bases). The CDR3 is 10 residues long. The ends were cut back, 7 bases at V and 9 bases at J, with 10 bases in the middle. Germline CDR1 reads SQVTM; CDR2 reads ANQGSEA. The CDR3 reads CSGGIFEQFF. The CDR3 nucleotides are TGCAGCGGCGGGATTTTTGAGCAGTTCTTC.

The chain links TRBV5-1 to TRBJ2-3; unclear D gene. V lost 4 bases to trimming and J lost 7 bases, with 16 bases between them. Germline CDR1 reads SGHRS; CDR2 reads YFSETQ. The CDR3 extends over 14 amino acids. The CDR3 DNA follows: TGCGCCAGCAGCCTAGACTCCTCCCGCAATACGCAGTATTTT. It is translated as CASSLDSSRNTQYF.

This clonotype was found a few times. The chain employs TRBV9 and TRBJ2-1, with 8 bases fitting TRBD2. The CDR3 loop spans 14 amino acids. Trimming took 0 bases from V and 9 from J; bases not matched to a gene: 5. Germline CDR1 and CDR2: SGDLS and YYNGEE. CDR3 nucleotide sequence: TGTGCCAGCAGCGTAGTCGCAGCGGGGGTTGAGCAGTTCTTC. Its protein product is CASSVVAAGVEQFF.

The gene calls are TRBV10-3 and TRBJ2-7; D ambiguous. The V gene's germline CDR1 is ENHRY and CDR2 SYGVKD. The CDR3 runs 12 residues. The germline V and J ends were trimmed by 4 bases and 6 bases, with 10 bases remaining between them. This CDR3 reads CAISARSTEQYF. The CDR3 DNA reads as TGTGCCATCAGTGCCCGTTCTACCGAGCAGTACTTC.

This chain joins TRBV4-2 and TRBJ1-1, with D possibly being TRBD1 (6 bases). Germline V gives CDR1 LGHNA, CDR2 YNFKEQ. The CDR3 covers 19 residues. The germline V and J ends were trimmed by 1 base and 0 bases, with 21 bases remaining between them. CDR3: CASSQVLAPDRLMNTEAFF. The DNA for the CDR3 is TGTGCCAGCAGCCAAGTTCTTGCTCCGGACAGACTTATGAACACTGAAGCTTTCTTT.

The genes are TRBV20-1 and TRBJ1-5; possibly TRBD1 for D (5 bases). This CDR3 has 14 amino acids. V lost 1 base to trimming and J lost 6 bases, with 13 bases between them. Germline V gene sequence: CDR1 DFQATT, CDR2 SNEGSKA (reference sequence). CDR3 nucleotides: TGCAGTGCTAGAGGGGGCTCCCAAAGTCAGCCCCAGCATTTT. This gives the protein CSARGGSQSQPQHF.

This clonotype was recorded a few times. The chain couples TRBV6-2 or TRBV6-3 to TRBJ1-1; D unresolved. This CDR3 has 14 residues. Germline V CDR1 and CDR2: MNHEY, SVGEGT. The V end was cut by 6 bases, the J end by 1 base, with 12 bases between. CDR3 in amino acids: CASSPLLWNTEAFF. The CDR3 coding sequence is TGTGCCAGCAGCCCTCTGTTATGGAACACTGAAGCTTTCTTT.

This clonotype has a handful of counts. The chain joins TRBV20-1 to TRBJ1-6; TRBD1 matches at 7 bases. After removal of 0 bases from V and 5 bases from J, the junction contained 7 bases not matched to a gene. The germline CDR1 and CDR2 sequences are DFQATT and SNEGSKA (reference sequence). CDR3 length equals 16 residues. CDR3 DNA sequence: TGCAGTGCTAGAGATCTACAGGGGAACGATAATTCACCCCTCCACTTT. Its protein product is CSARDLQGNDNSPLHF.

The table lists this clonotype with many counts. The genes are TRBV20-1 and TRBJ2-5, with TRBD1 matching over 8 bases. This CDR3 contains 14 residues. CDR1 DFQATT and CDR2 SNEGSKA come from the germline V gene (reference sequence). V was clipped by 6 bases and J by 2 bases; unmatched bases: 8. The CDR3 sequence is CSAISRGRQETQYF. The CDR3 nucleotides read TGCAGTGCAATCTCCAGGGGGCGGCAAGAGACCCAGTACTTC.

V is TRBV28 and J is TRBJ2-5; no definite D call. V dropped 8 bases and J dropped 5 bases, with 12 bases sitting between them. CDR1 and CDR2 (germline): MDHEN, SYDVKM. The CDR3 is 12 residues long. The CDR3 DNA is TGTGCCAGCGGTGACTCACAGGAGACCCAGTACTTC. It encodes CASGDSQETQYF.

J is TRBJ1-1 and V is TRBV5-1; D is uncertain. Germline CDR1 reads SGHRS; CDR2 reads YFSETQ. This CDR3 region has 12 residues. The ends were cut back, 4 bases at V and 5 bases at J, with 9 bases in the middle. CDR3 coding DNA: TGCGCCAGCAGCAATAGGCAGACTGAAGCTTTCTTT. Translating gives CASSNRQTEAFF.

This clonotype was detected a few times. The CDR3 loop is CASSLWGQSNEKLFF. The CDR3 DNA is TGTGCCAGCAGTTTATGGGGACAGAGTAATGAAAAACTGTTTTTT. The chain employs TRBV27 and TRBJ1-4, with 7 bases that match TRBD1. This CDR3 is 15 amino acids long. V gave up 1 base and J gave up 4 bases; unmatched junction bases: 3. Germline V CDR1 and CDR2: MNHEY, SMNVEV (reference sequence). The full variable domain, with the rest looked up from reference TRBV27 and TRBJ1-4, is EAQVTQNPRYLITVTGKKLTVTCSQNMNHEYMSWYRQDPGLGLRQIYYSMNVEVTDKGDVPEGYKVSRKEKRNFPLILESPSPNQTSLYFCASSLWGQSNEKLFFGSGTQLSVL.

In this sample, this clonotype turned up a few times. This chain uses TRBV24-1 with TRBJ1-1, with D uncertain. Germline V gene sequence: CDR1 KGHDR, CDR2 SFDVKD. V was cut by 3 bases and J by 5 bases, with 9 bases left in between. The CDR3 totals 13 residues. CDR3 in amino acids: CATSDPSRTEAFF. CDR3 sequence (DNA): TGTGCCACCAGTGATCCCTCACGGACTGAAGCTTTCTTT.

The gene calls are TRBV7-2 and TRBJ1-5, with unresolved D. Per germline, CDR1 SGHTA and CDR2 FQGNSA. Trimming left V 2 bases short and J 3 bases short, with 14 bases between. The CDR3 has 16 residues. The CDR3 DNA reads TGTGCCAGCAGCTTATACGTCAGAGAGATCAATCAGCCCCAGCATTTT. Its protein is CASSLYVREINQPQHF.

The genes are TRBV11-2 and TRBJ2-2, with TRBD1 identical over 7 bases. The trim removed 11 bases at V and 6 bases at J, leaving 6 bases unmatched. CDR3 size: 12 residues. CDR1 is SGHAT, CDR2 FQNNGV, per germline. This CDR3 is CAGGQLAGELFF. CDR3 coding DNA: TGTGCCGGGGGACAGTTGGCCGGGGAGCTGTTTTTT.

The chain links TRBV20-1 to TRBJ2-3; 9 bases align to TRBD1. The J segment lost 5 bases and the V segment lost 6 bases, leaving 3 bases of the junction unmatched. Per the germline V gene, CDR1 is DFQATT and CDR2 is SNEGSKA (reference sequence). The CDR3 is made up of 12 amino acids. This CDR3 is CSAGTGRDTQYF. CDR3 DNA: TGCAGTGCAGGGACAGGGAGAGATACGCAGTATTTT.

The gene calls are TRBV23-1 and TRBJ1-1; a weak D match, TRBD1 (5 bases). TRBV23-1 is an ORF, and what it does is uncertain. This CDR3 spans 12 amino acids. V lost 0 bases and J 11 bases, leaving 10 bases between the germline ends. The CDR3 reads CASSQSSRVAFF. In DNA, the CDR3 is TGCGCCAGCAGTCAATCCAGCAGGGTTGCTTTCTTT.

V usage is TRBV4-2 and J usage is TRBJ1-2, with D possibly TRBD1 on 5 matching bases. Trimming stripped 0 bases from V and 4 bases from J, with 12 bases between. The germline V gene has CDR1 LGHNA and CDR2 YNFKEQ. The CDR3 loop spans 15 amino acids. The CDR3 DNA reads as TGTGCCAGCAGCCAAGAAGGAGGGGCGGGCTATGGCTACACCTTC. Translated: CASSQEGGAGYGYTF.

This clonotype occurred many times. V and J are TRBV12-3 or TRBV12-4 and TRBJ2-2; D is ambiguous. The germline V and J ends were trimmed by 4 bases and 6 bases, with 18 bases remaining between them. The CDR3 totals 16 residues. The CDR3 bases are TGTGCCAGCAGTTCCTTGGCGGCAGTAGGTTCCGGGGAGCTGTTTTTT. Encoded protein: CASSSLAAVGSGELFF.

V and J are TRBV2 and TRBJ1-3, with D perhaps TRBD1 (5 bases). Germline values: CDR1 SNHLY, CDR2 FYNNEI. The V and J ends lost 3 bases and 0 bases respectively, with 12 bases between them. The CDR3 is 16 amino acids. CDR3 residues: CASSEGRPVSGNTIYF. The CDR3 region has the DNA TGTGCCAGCAGTGAGGGACGTCCAGTCTCTGGAAACACCATATATTTT.

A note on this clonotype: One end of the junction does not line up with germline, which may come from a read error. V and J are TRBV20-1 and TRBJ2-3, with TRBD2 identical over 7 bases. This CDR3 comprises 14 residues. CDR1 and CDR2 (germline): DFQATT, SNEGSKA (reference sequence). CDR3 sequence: CSAVLASSTDTQYF. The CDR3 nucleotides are TGCAGTGCTGTACTAGCGTCTAGCACAGATACGCAGTACTTT.

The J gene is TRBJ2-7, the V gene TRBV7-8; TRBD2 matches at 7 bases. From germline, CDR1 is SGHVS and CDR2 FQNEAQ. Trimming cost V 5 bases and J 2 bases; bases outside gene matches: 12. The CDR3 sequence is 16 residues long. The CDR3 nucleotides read TGTGCCAGCAGCGTCCCGGCCGGGACTATACCCTACGAGCAGTACTTC. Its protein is CASSVPAGTIPYEQYF.

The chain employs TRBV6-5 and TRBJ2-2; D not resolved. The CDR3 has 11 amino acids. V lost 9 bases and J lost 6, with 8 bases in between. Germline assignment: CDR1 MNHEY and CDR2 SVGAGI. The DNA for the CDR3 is TGTGCCAGTCGTCACGCCGGGGAGCTGTTTTTT. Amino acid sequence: CASRHAGELFF.